These 8 T cell receptor beta chains share one sample of origin, sequenced in a study of T cells in Graves' hyperthyroidism and ophthalmopathy (dated by TCRdb to the late 2010s). The library was produced with multiplex PCR. These reads were obtained on an Illumina HiSeq 2000. TCR beta CDR3 regions were amplified from RNA transcripts. A first-round RT-PCR of the TCR CDR3 used the HTBI primer set with the Qiagen OneStep RT-PCR kit. TCRdb's own reprocessing of the public reads used fastp at Q25 and MiXCR and kept productive beta chains. Rows with a matching CDR3 protein are joined into one entry that keeps the most common DNA and genes. The table for this sample lists around 800,000 distinct CDR3 sequences; over 35% of them were counted only once. The ten top clones hold around 9.3% of the sample. The sample taken for sequencing was blood. The receptors shown here come from a man younger than 35 with Graves' hyperthyroidism.

The gene calls are TRBV19 and TRBJ2-2; D is ambiguous. Trimming removed 11 bases from V and 5 bases from J, with 15 bases in between. Germline V gives CDR1 LNHDA, CDR2 SQIVND (reference sequence). The CDR3 has 13 residues. CDR3 sequence reads: CAWSPGWTGELFF. Written as DNA, the CDR3 is TGTGCCTGGAGTCCAGGCTGGACCGGGGAGCTGTTTTTT.

The sample holds many counts of this clonotype. The V and J genes are TRBV10-3 and TRBJ1-6; a possible D gene is TRBD1 (5 bases). CDR3 size: 15 residues. V was trimmed by 7 bases and J by 10 bases, leaving 20 bases between them. The germline gives CDR1 ENHRY, CDR2 SYGVKD. CDR3: CAIMEEGAKGSPLHF. The CDR3 DNA reads as TGTGCCATCATGGAGGAAGGGGCGAAAGGCTCACCCCTCCACTTT.

This clonotype occurred a few times. J is TRBJ2-2 and V is TRBV11-2; possible D gene TRBD2, 5 bases. The CDR3 contains 14 residues. Per the germline V gene, CDR1 is SGHAT and CDR2 is FQNNGV. V shed 2 bases and J shed 6 bases, with 10 bases lying between them. The CDR3 loop is CASSLMEESGELFF. As DNA, the CDR3 is TGTGCCAGCAGCTTAATGGAGGAATCCGGGGAGCTGTTTTTT.

The rearrangement joins TRBV10-1 to TRBJ2-7; TRBD2 matches 8 bases. The length of the CDR3 is 13 residues. Germline V CDR1 and CDR2: WNHNN, SYGVQD (reference sequence). The junction had 10 bases not matched to a gene; V was cut back by 11 bases and J by 4 bases. In DNA form, the CDR3 reads TGCGCCTTCGGGCTAGCGGGCTCGTACGAGCAGTACTTC. It encodes CAFGLAGSYEQYF.

In this sample, this clonotype turned up a few times. This chain joins TRBV29-1 and TRBJ2-7; D might be TRBD2 (6 bases). Trimming left V 0 bases short and J 3 bases short, with 21 bases between. Germline loops: CDR1 SQVTM, CDR2 ANQGSEA. The CDR3 spans 17 residues. The CDR3 region has the DNA TGCAGCGTTGAAGAAAGTAGGCCGGGGGTTTTTGGCTACGAGCAGTACTTC. This codes for CSVEESRPGVFGYEQYF.

This clonotype was detected a few times. V and J are TRBV9 and TRBJ1-1; tentatively, D is TRBD1 (6 bases). Trimming took off 0 bases at V and 3 bases at J, with 12 bases between the two ends. The length of the CDR3 is 15 residues. Germline V gene lookup returns CDR1 SGDLS and CDR2 YYNGEE. The CDR3 bases are TGTGCCAGCAGCGTAGTTGGGGGGCGGGACACTGAAGCTTTCTTT. Amino acid sequence: CASSVVGGRDTEAFF. Together with reference TRBV9 and TRBJ1-1, the CDR3 gives the full variable domain: DSGVTQTPKHLITATGQRVTLRCSPRSGDLSVYWYQQSLDQGLQFLIQYYNGEERAKGNILERFSAQQFPDLHSELNLSSLELGDSALYFCASSVVGGRDTEAFFGQGTRLTVV.

The gene calls are TRBV18 and TRBJ2-7; 12 nucleotides align to TRBD2. The CDR3 length is 14 residues. Looked up from germline, CDR1 is KGHSH and CDR2 is LQKENI. With 3 bases clipped from V and 6 bases from J, the junction kept 3 bases outside the gene matches. The CDR3 DNA is TGTGCCAGCTCACCCCCTAGCGGGAGGGGCGAGCAGTACTTC. Amino acids: CASSPPSGRGEQYF.

The CDR3 reads CASNSGGLYEQYF. The CDR3 DNA is TGCGCCAGCAATAGCGGGGGCCTATACGAGCAGTACTTC. This sequence joins TRBV10-2 and TRBJ2-7, with 9 bases fitting TRBD2. The germline gives CDR1 WSHSY, CDR2 SAAADI. V dropped 7 bases and J dropped 4; count of bases not matched to a gene: 5. This CDR3 is built from 13 residues.